This is a list of T cell receptor beta chains from one sample in a study of cytomegalovirus exposure and HLA in healthy donors. Profiling relied on immunoSEQ multiplex PCR, and the TCRdb table lists in-frame clones only, not all of them. Counted here are under 100,000 clones, under 80% occurring once; the ten biggest clones make up more than 7%. What was sequenced was PBMCs. The receptor source for this set is a human donor in good health. CDR3s leave out the opening cysteine and the closing phenylalanine or tryptophan. D genes are given only for firm matches.

length	D	V	CDR3
11	-	TRBV6-6	ARQGSGANVLT
12	TRBD1	TRBV11-2	ASSSGFGQAEAF
13	-	TRBV6-1	ASSEVLSGTGELF
17	-	TRBV9	ASSVVSTGRLTNTGELF
14	TRBD2	TRBV5-1	ASSKGLAPSTDTQY
12	-	TRBV9	ASSVVDQTGGYT
11	-	TRBV30	AWSAGLMGEQF
9	-	TRBV20-1	SAPISREAF
16	-	TRBV5-1	ASSLARVEDPKNTEAF
14	TRBD2	TRBV9	ASSVGLGGDRHEQY
9	-	TRBV20-1	SAQGHGEAF
14	-	TRBV9	ASSPSPVSSGNTIY
11	-	TRBV7-8	ASDHAGRQPQH
13	-	TRBV5-1	ASRRVTSDTGELF
13	TRBD2	TRBV4-3	ASSQPGLDHNEQF
13	TRBD1	TRBV5-4	ASSLPGQGGNEQF
14	TRBD2	TRBV7-2	ASGIGLASVSDTQY
12	TRBD1	TRBV7-9	ASSSGQARTEAF
14	TRBD2	TRBV14	ASSQATSGRSYEQY
13	-	TRBV23-1	ASSTGFHSNQPQH
12	-	TRBV7-9	ASSLARANYGCT
18	TRBD2	TRBV4-2	ASSQEELAGWMGEAGELF
12	-	TRBV7-8	ASSFYSSNYGYT
13	TRBD1	TRBV19	ASSIKGRGWTEAF
10	-	TRBV6-6	ASSDFITEAF
13	TRBD1	TRBV5-4	ASSHTGGAYDEQY
11	-	TRBV30	AWSVGTLNEQF
12	-	TRBV7-9	ASSFRSVTGELF
13	-	TRBV15	ATSVRTGITDTQY
13	TRBD2	TRBV5-4	ASSASGSSYNEQF
14	TRBD2	TRBV27	ASRPGTSGRIHEQY